This T cell receptor beta chain came from a study of shared clonotypes between healthy human individuals (dated by TCRdb to about 2020). Background for the entire study: A couple of women and a few men aged 18 to 49 years were included in the cohort. To increase sequencing depth and limit assay-specific biases, different laboratories used diverse techniques to prepare libraries and sequence TCR repertoires. Leukapheresis yielded between about 0.94 and 10 billion PBMCs per donor. The study deeply sequenced blood TCR repertoires of about 5 healthy adults to estimate repertoire size and the extent of clonotype sharing between individuals.

General conclusions and limits of the study: Only blood was sampled, and tissue TCR repertoires likely differ from those in blood. The genetic and exposure-history diversity represented was limited by the small number of donors. Based on pairwise subsampling, the degree of clonotype sharing among donors was expected to be affected by sequencing depth.

This clone showed up just a few times. Its target antigen remains unknown. No base-level quality is on record; no much larger clone is a single base apart. Using the deep immunoSEQ assay, multiplex PCR amplified TCR CDR3 regions from genomic DNA. For each cell subset, the extracted genomic DNA was distributed evenly across all wells of several immunoSEQ 96-well plates, and each plate served as one replicate. For unsorted PBMC, approximately 0.3 ug of genomic DNA, equivalent to tens of thousands of T cell genomes, went into each replicate PCR. Ten immunoSEQ deep assay plates were used to sequence the unsorted PBMC genomic DNA. Purified libraries were quantified with a Qubit 3.0 fluorometer, sized on a Bioanalyzer 2100, and re-quantified with the KAPA Library Quantification kit. A separate single-read 150-cycle Illumina NextSeq 550 flow cell was used to sequence each immunoSEQ 96-well plate. Concerning the study's data processing: The immunoSEQ output contained only junctional sequences without quality scores, so filtering could not match that applied to full-length reads. Sequences were annotated with PyIR, a Python wrapper for IgBLAST v1.9, and V/J genes and CDR3 were assigned using IMGT germline references. Reads were filtered out if the reads had weak V/J assignments (E-value above 1e-6), no CDR3, stop codons, out-of-frame junctions, or ambiguous translated residues. V3J clonotypes were defined as sequences sharing an identical inferred V gene, J gene, and CDR3 amino acid sequence. Percentage overlap between repertoires was computed as shared unique clonotypes divided by the size of the smaller repertoire. RTK rarefaction, the Chao1 estimator, and Recon v2.1 estimates of unobserved clonotypes were used to assess repertoire richness. Sourced from immuneACCESS, this table was stored by TCRdb with only in-frame sequences that have V and J called. A share of the clones is absent; for the studies checked, an unresolved V gene accounts for under half, and the remainder has no known explanation. V, J and clone size are those of that table, while D and trimming were read from the DNA. The sample table records 75,000 to 100,000 clones; over 40% of these occur just once. The ten largest clones capture approximately 15% of the sample.

Per the germline V gene, MDHEN is the CDR1 and SYDVKM is the CDR2. From the cysteine up to the phenylalanine, the CDR3 has a length of 13 residues. The read is trimmed to its CDR3 DNA, 39 bases read in frame from base 1. Clipping removes 5 bases from V and 5 bases from J, with 4 as the unmatched junction base count. Donors were healthy HIV-negative adults with no recently reported acute infections or vaccinations. Every donor was a Caucasian adult living in Nashville, Tennessee, USA. In the unsorted samples, some 100 million PBMCs were counted, and genomic DNA was extracted using the QIAamp DNA Blood Mini kit. After blood collection by leukapheresis, PBMCs were isolated using Ficoll-Histopaque density gradient centrifugation and then cryopreserved in the vapor phase of liquid nitrogen.

The sequenced sample was PBMCs. The clonotype was recovered from a woman aged 40 to 55 in good health. Some clones in this sample may be carry-over from other donors' samples. The V and J segments used are TRBV28 and TRBJ2-5; a stretch of 8 junction bases matches TRBD2. In nucleotides, the sequence is TGTGCCAGCAGTCGAAGCGGGAGCGAGACCCAGTACTTC. This gives the protein CASSRSGSETQYF.